This TCR beta chain appears in the sequencing data of a study of blood T cell repertoires in COVID-19. Study at large: The United States, Italy and Spain supplied acute and convalescent COVID-19 samples.

This CDR3 comprises 14 residues. Trimming shortened V by 2 bases and J by 4 bases, and 8 bases separated the two germline ends. Germline V lookup: CDR1 KGHSH, CDR2 LQKENI. Repertoires were generated with immunoSEQ multiplex PCR, while TCRdb's copy carries only in-frame clones and drops some. This sample yields 110,000 to 150,000 clones, of which 84% are seen a single time; 35% to 55% belongs to the top ten. This sequence joins TRBV18 and TRBJ1-4; D gene uncertain. Sequences were obtained from peripheral blood. The clonotype was recovered from a human donor in a cohort sampled during active COVID-19. The CDR3 DNA reads TGTGCCAGCTCACCAACACAGAATAATGAAAAACTGTTTTTT. Protein sequence: CASSPTQNNEKLFF.